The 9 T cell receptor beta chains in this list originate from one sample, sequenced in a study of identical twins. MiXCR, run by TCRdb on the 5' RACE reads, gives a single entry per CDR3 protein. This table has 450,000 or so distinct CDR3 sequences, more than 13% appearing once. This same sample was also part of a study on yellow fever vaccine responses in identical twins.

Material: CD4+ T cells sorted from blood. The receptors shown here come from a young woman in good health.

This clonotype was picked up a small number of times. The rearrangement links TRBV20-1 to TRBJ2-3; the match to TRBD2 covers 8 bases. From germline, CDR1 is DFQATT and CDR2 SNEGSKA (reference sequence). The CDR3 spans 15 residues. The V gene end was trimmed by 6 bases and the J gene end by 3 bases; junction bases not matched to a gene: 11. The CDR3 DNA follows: TGCAGTGCAAAAACTCTTAGCGGGGCGACAGATACGCAGTATTTT. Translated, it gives CSAKTLSGATDTQYF.

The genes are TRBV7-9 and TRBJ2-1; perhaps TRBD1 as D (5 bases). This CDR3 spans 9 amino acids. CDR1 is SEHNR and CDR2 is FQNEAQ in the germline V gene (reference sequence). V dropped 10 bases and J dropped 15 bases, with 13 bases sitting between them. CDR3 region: CAITQGGFF. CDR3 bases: TGTGCCATTACTCAGGGCGGGTTCTTC.

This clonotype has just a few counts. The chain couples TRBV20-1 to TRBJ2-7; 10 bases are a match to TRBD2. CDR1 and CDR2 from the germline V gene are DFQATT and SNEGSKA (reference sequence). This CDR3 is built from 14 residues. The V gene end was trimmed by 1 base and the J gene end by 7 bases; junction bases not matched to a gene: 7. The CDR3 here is CSARVLAGVREQYF. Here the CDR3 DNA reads TGCAGTGCTAGAGTCCTAGCGGGAGTTCGGGAGCAGTACTTC.

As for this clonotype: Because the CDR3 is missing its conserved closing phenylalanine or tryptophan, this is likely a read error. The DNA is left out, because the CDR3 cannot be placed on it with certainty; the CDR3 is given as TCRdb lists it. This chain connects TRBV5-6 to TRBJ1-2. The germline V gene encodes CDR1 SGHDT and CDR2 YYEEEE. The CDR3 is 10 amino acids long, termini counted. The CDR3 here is CASSLDRFSV.

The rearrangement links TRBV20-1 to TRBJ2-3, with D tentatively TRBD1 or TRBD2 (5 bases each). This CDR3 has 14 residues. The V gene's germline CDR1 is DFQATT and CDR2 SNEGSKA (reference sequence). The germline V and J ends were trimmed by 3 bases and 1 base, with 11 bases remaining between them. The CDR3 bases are TGCAGTGCTAGGGCTATGGGGGGCACAGATACGCAGTATTTT. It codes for CSARAMGGTDTQYF.

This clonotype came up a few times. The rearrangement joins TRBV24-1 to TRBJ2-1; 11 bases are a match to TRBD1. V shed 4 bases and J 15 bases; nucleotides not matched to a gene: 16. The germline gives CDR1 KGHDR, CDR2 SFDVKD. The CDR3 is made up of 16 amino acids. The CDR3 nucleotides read TGTGCCACCAGTGACCCCCGGGACAGGGGGACTAGAATAGGGTTCTTC. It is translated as CATSDPRDRGTRIGFF.

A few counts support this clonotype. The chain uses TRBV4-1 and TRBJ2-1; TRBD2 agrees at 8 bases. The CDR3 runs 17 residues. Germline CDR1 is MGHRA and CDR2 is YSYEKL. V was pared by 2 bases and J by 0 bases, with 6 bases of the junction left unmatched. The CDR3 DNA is TGCGCCAGCAGCCAACCCACTAGCGGAAGCTCCTACAATGAGCAGTTCTTC. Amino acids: CASSQPTSGSSYNEQFF.

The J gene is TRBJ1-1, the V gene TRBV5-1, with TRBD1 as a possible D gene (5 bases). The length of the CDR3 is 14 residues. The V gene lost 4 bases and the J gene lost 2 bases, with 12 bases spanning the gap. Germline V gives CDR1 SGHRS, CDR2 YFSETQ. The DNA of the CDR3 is TGCGCCAGCAGCGCGCAGGGAGGTAACACTGAAGCTTTCTTT. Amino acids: CASSAQGGNTEAFF.

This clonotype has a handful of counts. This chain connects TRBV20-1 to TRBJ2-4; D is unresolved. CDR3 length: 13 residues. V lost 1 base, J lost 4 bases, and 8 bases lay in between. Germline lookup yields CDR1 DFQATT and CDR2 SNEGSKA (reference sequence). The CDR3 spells CSARVAPKNIQYF. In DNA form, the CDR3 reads TGCAGTGCTAGAGTGGCCCCGAAAAACATTCAGTACTTC.